Listed below are T cell receptor beta chains from one sample, sequenced in a study of OX40 agonist ivuxolimab in advanced cancers. The table came from immunoSEQ multiplex PCR; TCRdb's copy has only in-frame clones and leaves some out. The sample holds under 80,000 clones, around 86% seen once. The material sequenced was CD4+ or CD8+ T cells sorted from blood, taken in a trial of the OX40 agonist ivuxolimab. Receptors originate from an adult with an advanced solid tumor such as melanoma, head and neck, liver or kidney cancer. CDR3s include the opening cysteine and the closing phenylalanine or tryptophan. Each record gives: V gene, J gene, CDR3 length, D gene, clone size, CDR3 protein, CDR3 DNA. A D gene is named only where the DNA matches it firmly. For some rows the clone size is stated as once, few or many, or as a class when expanded; others skip it.

v_call: TRBV6-4; j_call: TRBJ2-3; cdr3_length: 14; d_call: .; clone_size: once; cdr3_aa: CASSDWGNTDTQYF; cdr3_nt: TGTGCCAGCAGTGACTGGGGGAACACAGATACGCAGTATTTT
v_call: TRBV20-1; j_call: TRBJ2-3; cdr3_length: 11; d_call: TRBD2; clone_size: .; cdr3_aa: CSARTAGGEYF; cdr3_nt: TGCAGTGCTAGAACAGCGGGGGGTGAATATTTT
v_call: TRBV20-1; j_call: TRBJ1-2; cdr3_length: 10; d_call: .; clone_size: .; cdr3_aa: CSASLSGYTF; cdr3_nt: TGCAGTGCTAGTTTGTCGGGCTACACCTTC
v_call: TRBV19; j_call: TRBJ2-1; cdr3_length: 14; d_call: .; clone_size: once; cdr3_aa: CASSISAGDNEQFF; cdr3_nt: TGTGCCAGTAGTATCTCGGCAGGGGACAATGAGCAGTTCTTC
v_call: TRBV7-9; j_call: TRBJ2-7; cdr3_length: 16; d_call: .; clone_size: .; cdr3_aa: CASSTINAPSPYEQYF; cdr3_nt: TGTGCCAGCAGCACGATTAACGCACCTAGTCCCTACGAGCAGTACTTC
v_call: TRBV4-1; j_call: TRBJ2-7; cdr3_length: 15; d_call: TRBD2; clone_size: .; cdr3_aa: CASSHPAGATYEQYF; cdr3_nt: TGCGCCAGCAGCCACCCAGCGGGGGCGACCTACGAGCAGTACTTC
v_call: TRBV18; j_call: TRBJ2-7; cdr3_length: 13; d_call: .; clone_size: .; cdr3_aa: CASSLGGYYEQYF; cdr3_nt: TGTGCCAGCTCACTCGGGGGATACTACGAGCAGTACTTC
v_call: TRBV10-3; j_call: TRBJ1-4; cdr3_length: 13; d_call: .; clone_size: .; cdr3_aa: CAIAPGTNEKLFF; cdr3_nt: TGTGCCATTGCTCCTGGCACTAATGAAAAACTGTTTTTT
v_call: TRBV28; j_call: TRBJ1-2; cdr3_length: 15; d_call: TRBD1; clone_size: .; cdr3_aa: CASSPTTDRDYGYTF; cdr3_nt: TGTGCCAGCAGTCCTACCACGGACAGGGATTATGGCTACACCTTC
v_call: TRBV4-2; j_call: TRBJ2-7; cdr3_length: 18; d_call: .; clone_size: once; cdr3_aa: CASSISSLSDRNAYEQYF; cdr3_nt: TGTGCCAGCAGCATCTCATCTTTATCGGACAGAAACGCCTACGAGCAGTACTTC
v_call: TRBV13; j_call: TRBJ1-6; cdr3_length: 13; d_call: .; clone_size: few; cdr3_aa: CASSYSGNSPLHF; cdr3_nt: TGTGCCAGCAGCTACAGTGGAAATTCACCCCTCCACTTT
v_call: TRBV7-6; j_call: TRBJ2-7; cdr3_length: 13; d_call: .; clone_size: few; cdr3_aa: CASSPAGGSEQYF; cdr3_nt: TGTGCCAGCAGCCCAGCCGGGGGCTCCGAGCAGTACTTC
v_call: TRBV2; j_call: TRBJ2-7; cdr3_length: 14; d_call: .; clone_size: .; cdr3_aa: CASSLARVPYEQYF; cdr3_nt: TGTGCCAGCAGTTTAGCCAGGGTCCCCTACGAGCAGTACTTC
v_call: TRBV18; j_call: TRBJ2-1; cdr3_length: 11; d_call: .; clone_size: .; cdr3_aa: CASSLSNEQFF; cdr3_nt: TGTGCCAGCTCACTCAGCAATGAGCAGTTCTTC
v_call: TRBV6-1; j_call: TRBJ1-2; cdr3_length: 17; d_call: TRBD1; clone_size: once; cdr3_aa: CASSAGQGESANYGYTF; cdr3_nt: TGTGCCAGCAGTGCCGGACAGGGGGAAAGTGCTAACTATGGCTACACCTTC
v_call: TRBV18; j_call: TRBJ2-1; cdr3_length: 15; d_call: TRBD2; clone_size: .; cdr3_aa: CASSPTSGSRDEQFF; cdr3_nt: TGTGCCAGCTCACCGACTAGCGGGAGTAGGGATGAGCAGTTCTTC
v_call: TRBV5-8; j_call: TRBJ2-7; cdr3_length: 14; d_call: TRBD1; clone_size: .; cdr3_aa: CASRYWDRPYEQYF; cdr3_nt: TGTGCCAGCAGATACTGGGACAGGCCCTACGAGCAGTACTTC
v_call: TRBV14; j_call: TRBJ2-7; cdr3_length: 17; d_call: .; clone_size: few; cdr3_aa: CASSPTPGSQKTYEQYF; cdr3_nt: TGTGCCAGCAGCCCCACGCCGGGATCGCAAAAAACCTACGAGCAGTACTTC
v_call: TRBV11-2; j_call: TRBJ1-4; cdr3_length: 15; d_call: .; clone_size: .; cdr3_aa: CASSTTTGTNEKLFF; cdr3_nt: TGTGCCAGCAGCACAACGACTGGGACGAATGAAAAACTGTTTTTT
v_call: TRBV5-1; j_call: TRBJ2-5; cdr3_length: 16; d_call: TRBD2; clone_size: .; cdr3_aa: CASSWGLAGGEETQYF; cdr3_nt: TGCGCCAGCAGCTGGGGACTAGCGGGAGGGGAAGAGACCCAGTACTTC
v_call: TRBV5-1; j_call: TRBJ2-7; cdr3_length: 13; d_call: .; clone_size: .; cdr3_aa: CASSGGWSYEQYF; cdr3_nt: TGCGCCAGCAGCGGGGGGTGGTCCTACGAGCAGTACTTC
v_call: TRBV19; j_call: TRBJ1-5; cdr3_length: 14; d_call: TRBD1; clone_size: .; cdr3_aa: CASNVGTAHQPQHF; cdr3_nt: TGTGCCAGTAACGTCGGGACAGCTCATCAGCCCCAGCATTTT
v_call: TRBV7-8; j_call: TRBJ1-1; cdr3_length: 13; d_call: .; clone_size: .; cdr3_aa: CASSLAQRGTAFF; cdr3_nt: TGTGCCAGCAGCCTAGCTCAGAGGGGGACGGCTTTCTTT
v_call: TRBV11-3; j_call: TRBJ1-1; cdr3_length: 15; d_call: .; clone_size: .; cdr3_aa: CASSPGRVKNTEAFF; cdr3_nt: TGTGCCAGCAGCCCCGGCAGGGTCAAGAACACTGAAGCTTTCTTT
v_call: TRBV7-2; j_call: TRBJ2-1; cdr3_length: 15; d_call: .; clone_size: .; cdr3_aa: CAVARVVYGDNEQFF; cdr3_nt: TGTGCCGTAGCTCGTGTGGTTTACGGGGACAATGAGCAGTTCTTC
v_call: TRBV7-6; j_call: TRBJ2-7; cdr3_length: 15; d_call: .; clone_size: .; cdr3_aa: CASSLEDGFSYEQYF; cdr3_nt: TGTGCCAGCAGCTTAGAGGACGGATTCTCCTACGAGCAGTACTTC
v_call: TRBV5-8; j_call: TRBJ2-7; cdr3_length: 13; d_call: TRBD1; clone_size: .; cdr3_aa: CASSSRDSYEQYF; cdr3_nt: TGTGCCAGCAGCTCCCGGGACAGCTACGAGCAGTACTTC
v_call: TRBV29-1; j_call: TRBJ1-1; cdr3_length: 13; d_call: TRBD1; clone_size: .; cdr3_aa: CSATGVSNTEAFF; cdr3_nt: TGCAGCGCTACAGGGGTCTCGAACACTGAAGCTTTCTTT
v_call: TRBV19; j_call: TRBJ2-2; cdr3_length: 15; d_call: .; clone_size: .; cdr3_aa: CASSIVTGDTGELFF; cdr3_nt: TGTGCCAGTAGTATAGTAACCGGGGACACCGGGGAGCTGTTTTTT
v_call: TRBV6-6; j_call: TRBJ2-6; cdr3_length: 15; d_call: TRBD1; clone_size: .; cdr3_aa: CASSQDRSGANVLTF; cdr3_nt: TGTGCCAGCAGCCAGGACAGGTCTGGGGCCAACGTCCTGACTTTC
v_call: TRBV4-1; j_call: TRBJ2-3; cdr3_length: 14; d_call: .; clone_size: .; cdr3_aa: CASSQGLRVEGQYF; cdr3_nt: TGCGCCAGCAGCCAAGGCCTCCGGGTCGAAGGGCAGTATTTT
v_call: TRBV4-1; j_call: TRBJ1-6; cdr3_length: 16; d_call: TRBD1; clone_size: once; cdr3_aa: CASSQTPGQGNSPLHF; cdr3_nt: TGCGCCAGCAGCCAAACTCCGGGACAGGGAAATTCACCCCTCCACTTT
v_call: TRBV28; j_call: TRBJ2-2; cdr3_length: 20; d_call: .; clone_size: .; cdr3_aa: CASSFSYPGGTAGTTGELFF; cdr3_nt: TGTGCCAGCAGTTTTTCATATCCCGGAGGGACAGCTGGGACGACCGGGGAGCTGTTTTTT
v_call: TRBV19; j_call: TRBJ2-5; cdr3_length: 14; d_call: .; clone_size: .; cdr3_aa: CASQETGRGETQYF; cdr3_nt: TGTGCCAGCCAGGAGACAGGGAGGGGAGAGACCCAGTACTTC
v_call: TRBV27; j_call: TRBJ2-1; cdr3_length: 13; d_call: .; clone_size: .; cdr3_aa: CASSLRDGDRQFF; cdr3_nt: TGTGCCAGCAGTTTACGTGATGGCGATCGGCAGTTCTTC
v_call: TRBV29-1; j_call: TRBJ2-3; cdr3_length: 14; d_call: TRBD2; clone_size: .; cdr3_aa: CSAETSGGGDTQYF; cdr3_nt: TGCAGCGCTGAGACTAGCGGGGGGGGAGATACGCAGTATTTT
v_call: TRBV6-5; j_call: TRBJ1-5; cdr3_length: 13; d_call: TRBD1; clone_size: .; cdr3_aa: CASRTGGNQPQHF; cdr3_nt: TGTGCCAGCAGGACAGGGGGCAATCAGCCCCAGCATTTT
v_call: TRBV5-4; j_call: TRBJ2-1; cdr3_length: 15; d_call: TRBD1; clone_size: .; cdr3_aa: CASSPDRGTYNEQFF; cdr3_nt: TGTGCCAGCAGCCCTGACAGGGGTACCTACAATGAGCAGTTCTTC
v_call: TRBV19; j_call: TRBJ2-3; cdr3_length: 15; d_call: .; clone_size: .; cdr3_aa: CATKSQGFGTDTQYF; cdr3_nt: TGTGCCACCAAATCCCAGGGGTTTGGCACAGATACGCAGTATTTT
v_call: TRBV5-1; j_call: TRBJ2-3; cdr3_length: 14; d_call: .; clone_size: .; cdr3_aa: CASSSPVSTDTQYF; cdr3_nt: TGCGCCAGCAGCTCCCCGGTTAGCACAGATACGCAGTATTTT